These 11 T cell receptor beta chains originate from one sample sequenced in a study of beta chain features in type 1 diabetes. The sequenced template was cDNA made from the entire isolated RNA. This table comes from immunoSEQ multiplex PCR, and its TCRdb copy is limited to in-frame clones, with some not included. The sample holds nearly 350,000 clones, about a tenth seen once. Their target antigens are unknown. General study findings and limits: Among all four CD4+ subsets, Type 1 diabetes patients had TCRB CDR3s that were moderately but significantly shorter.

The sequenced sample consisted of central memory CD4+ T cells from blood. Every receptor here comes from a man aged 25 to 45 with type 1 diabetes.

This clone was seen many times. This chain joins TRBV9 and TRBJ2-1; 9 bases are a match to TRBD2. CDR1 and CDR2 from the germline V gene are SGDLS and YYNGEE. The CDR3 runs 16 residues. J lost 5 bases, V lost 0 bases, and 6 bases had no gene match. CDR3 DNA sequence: TGTGCCAGCAGCGTAGAGGCTAGCGGGACCGACAATGAGCAGTTCTTC. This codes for CASSVEASGTDNEQFF.

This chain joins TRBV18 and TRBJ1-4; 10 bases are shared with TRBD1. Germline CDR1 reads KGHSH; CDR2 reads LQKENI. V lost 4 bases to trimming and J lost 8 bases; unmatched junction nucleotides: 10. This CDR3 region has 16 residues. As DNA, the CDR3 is TGTGCCAGCTCACTAAACCTACCGGGACAGGGGGAAAAACTGTTTTTT. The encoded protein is CASSLNLPGQGEKLFF.

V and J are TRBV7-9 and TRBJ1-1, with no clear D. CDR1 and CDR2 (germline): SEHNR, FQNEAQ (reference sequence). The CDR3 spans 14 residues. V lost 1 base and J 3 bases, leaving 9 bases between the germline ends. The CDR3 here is CASSLGAADTEAFF. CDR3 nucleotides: TGTGCCAGCAGCTTAGGAGCAGCCGACACTGAAGCTTTCTTT.

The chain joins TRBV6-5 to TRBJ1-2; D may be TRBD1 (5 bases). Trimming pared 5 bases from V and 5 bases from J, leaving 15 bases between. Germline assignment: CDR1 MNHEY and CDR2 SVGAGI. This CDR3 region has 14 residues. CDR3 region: CASSRLRGPYGYTF. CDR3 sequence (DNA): TGTGCCAGCAGTAGACTACGGGGCCCGTATGGCTACACCTTC.

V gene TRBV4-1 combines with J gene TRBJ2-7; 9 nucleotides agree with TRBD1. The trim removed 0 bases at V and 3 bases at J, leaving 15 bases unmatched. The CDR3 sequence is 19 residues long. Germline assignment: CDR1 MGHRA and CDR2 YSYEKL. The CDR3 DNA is TGCGCCAGCAGCCAAGATCACACAGGGGGCCGTAAAAGGAGCTACGAGCAGTACTTC. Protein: CASSQDHTGGRKRSYEQYF.

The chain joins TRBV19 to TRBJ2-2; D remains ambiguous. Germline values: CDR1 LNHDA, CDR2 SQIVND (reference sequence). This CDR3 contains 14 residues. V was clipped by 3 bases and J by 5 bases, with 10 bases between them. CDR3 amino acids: CASSMLAETGELFF. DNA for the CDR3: TGTGCCAGTAGTATGCTCGCAGAAACCGGGGAGCTGTTTTTT.

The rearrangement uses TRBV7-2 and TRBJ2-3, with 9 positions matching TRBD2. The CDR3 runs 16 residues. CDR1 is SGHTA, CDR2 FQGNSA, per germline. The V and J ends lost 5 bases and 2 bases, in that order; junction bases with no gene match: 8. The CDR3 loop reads CASSPWERGVTDTQYF. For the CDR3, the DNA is TGTGCCAGCAGCCCCTGGGAGCGGGGGGTCACAGATACGCAGTATTTT.

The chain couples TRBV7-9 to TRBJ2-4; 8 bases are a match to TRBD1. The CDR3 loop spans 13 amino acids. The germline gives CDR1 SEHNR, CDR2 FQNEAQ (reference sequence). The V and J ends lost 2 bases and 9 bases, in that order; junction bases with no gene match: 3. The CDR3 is CASSLRQGSIQYF. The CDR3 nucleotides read TGTGCCAGCAGCTTAAGACAGGGGTCCATTCAGTACTTC.

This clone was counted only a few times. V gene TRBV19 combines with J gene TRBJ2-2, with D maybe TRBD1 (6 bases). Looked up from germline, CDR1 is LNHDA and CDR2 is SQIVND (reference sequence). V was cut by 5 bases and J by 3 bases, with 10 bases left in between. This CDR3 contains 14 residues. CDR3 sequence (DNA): TGTGCCAGTAGTCGGACAGCCCACACCGGGGAGCTGTTTTTT. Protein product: CASSRTAHTGELFF.

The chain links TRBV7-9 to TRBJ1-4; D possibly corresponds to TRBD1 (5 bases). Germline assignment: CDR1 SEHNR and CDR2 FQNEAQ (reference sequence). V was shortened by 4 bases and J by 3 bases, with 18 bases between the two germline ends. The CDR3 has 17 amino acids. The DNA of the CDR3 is TGTGCCAGCAGCTCAGGGTCAACCGGGAAGCCTAATGAAAAACTGTTTTTT. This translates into CASSSGSTGKPNEKLFF.

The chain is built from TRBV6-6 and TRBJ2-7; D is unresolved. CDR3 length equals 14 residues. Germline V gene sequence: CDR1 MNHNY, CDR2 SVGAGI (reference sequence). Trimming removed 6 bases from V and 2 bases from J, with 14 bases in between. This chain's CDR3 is CASSPAGRAYEQYF. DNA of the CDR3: TGTGCCAGCAGCCCCGCCGGCAGAGCCTACGAGCAGTACTTC.